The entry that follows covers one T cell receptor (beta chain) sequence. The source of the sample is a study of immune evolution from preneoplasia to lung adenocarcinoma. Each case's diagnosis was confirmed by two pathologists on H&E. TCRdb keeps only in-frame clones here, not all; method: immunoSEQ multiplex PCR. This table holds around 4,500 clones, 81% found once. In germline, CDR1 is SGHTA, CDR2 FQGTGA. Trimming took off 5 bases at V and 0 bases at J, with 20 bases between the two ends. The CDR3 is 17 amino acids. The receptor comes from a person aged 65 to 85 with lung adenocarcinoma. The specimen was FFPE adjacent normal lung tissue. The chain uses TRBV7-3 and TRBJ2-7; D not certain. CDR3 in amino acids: CASSPYAIGRSSYEQYF. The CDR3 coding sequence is TGTGCCAGCAGCCCGTATGCGATTGGACGGAGCTCCTACGAGCAGTACTTC.